The rows below give T cell receptor beta chains drawn from one sample of a study of human T cells and chemical hapten exposure. TCRdb reprocessed the RACE reads with MiXCR, giving one entry per CDR3 protein. The profile shows more than 150,000 distinct CDR3 sequences, about 14% of them singletons. The starting material was whole blood, obtained in connection with sensitization to the hapten diphenylcyclopropenone (DPC). All receptors come from a woman aged 25 to 39 with alopecia areata. Some clones in this sample may be carry-over from other donors' samples. CDR3s include the opening cysteine and the closing phenylalanine or tryptophan. The D gene is left open where the match is weak. The size entry is marked missing in some rows and otherwise reads once, few, many or a size class.

V gene	D gene	clone size	J gene	CDR3 protein	CDR3 DNA
TRBV12-3/TRBV12-4	TRBD1	many	TRBJ1-1	CASRQPGTGRTEAFF	TGTGCCAGCAGACAACCCGGGACAGGGAGGACTGAAGCTTTCTTT
TRBV20-1	.	.	TRBJ2-7	CSAPVLGDPTYEQYF	TGCAGTGCCCCCGTTCTCGGGGACCCCACCTACGAGCAGTACTTC
TRBV6-6	TRBD1	.	TRBJ1-3	CASSYGDRVRPGNTIYF	TGTGCCAGCAGTTACGGGGACAGGGTGAGGCCTGGAAACACCATATATTTT
TRBV11-2	.	.	TRBJ2-2	CASSALVPPDDRLFF	TGTGCCAGCAGCGCCTTAGTCCCACCGGACGATAGGCTGTTTTTT
TRBV24-1	TRBD2	few	TRBJ2-1	CATASERESYNEQFF	TGTGCCACCGCTAGCGAGCGGGAGTCCTACAATGAGCAGTTCTTC
TRBV4-1	.	few	TRBJ2-6	CASSHRTGANVLTF	TGCGCCAGCAGCCATCGAACTGGGGCCAACGTCCTGACTTTC
TRBV2	TRBD2	many	TRBJ2-3	CASRPDGGGTQYF	TGTGCCAGCAGGCCGGACGGCGGGGGAACGCAGTATTTT
TRBV7-9	TRBD1	few	TRBJ2-5	CASSFEYWTGNFQETQYF	TGTGCCAGCAGCTTTGAATACTGGACAGGAAACTTTCAAGAGACCCAGTACTTC
TRBV28	.	once	TRBJ1-4	CASLPPGGDEKLFF	TGTGCCAGCTTACCTCCCGGGGGGGATGAAAAACTGTTTTTT
TRBV12-3/TRBV12-4	.	few	TRBJ2-2	CASSPRGTLTPGELFF	TGTGCCAGCAGCCCAAGGGGCACACTCACTCCCGGGGAGCTGTTTTTT
TRBV10-3	.	many	TRBJ2-2	CAISADKTYTGELFF	TGTGCCATCAGTGCCGACAAGACTTACACCGGGGAGCTGTTTTTT
TRBV7-9	.	many	TRBJ1-2	CASSSPLQVNYGYTF	TGTGCCAGCAGCTCCCCCCTGCAGGTTAACTATGGCTACACCTTC
TRBV7-8	.	few	TRBJ2-2	CASSLADTHTGELFF	TGTGCCAGCAGCTTAGCCGACACTCACACCGGGGAGCTGTTTTTT
TRBV9	.	few	TRBJ2-3	CASSVHGTLSTDTQYF	TGTGCCAGCAGCGTACACGGGACCCTCAGCACAGATACGCAGTATTTT
TRBV4-3	.	.	TRBJ2-1	CASSQDLTAYNEQFF	TGCGCCAGCAGCCAAGATCTGACAGCCTACAATGAGCAGTTCTTC
TRBV11-2	.	few	TRBJ2-5	CASSLWQPATETQYF	TGTGCCAGCAGCTTGTGGCAGCCCGCAACCGAGACCCAGTACTTC
TRBV12-5	.	many	TRBJ2-7	CASGLVPYEQYF	TGTGCTAGTGGTTTGGTACCCTACGAGCAGTACTTC
TRBV7-9	TRBD1	few	TRBJ2-7	CASSPLLLTGTPYEQYF	TGTGCCAGCAGCCCCCTCCTGCTGACAGGGACCCCCTACGAGCAGTACTTC
TRBV11-2	.	.	TRBJ1-2	CASSLVQSHYGYTF	TGTGCCAGCAGCTTAGTACAATCCCACTATGGCTACACCTTC
TRBV12-3/TRBV12-4	TRBD1	few	TRBJ2-7	CASRGTGDRYEQYF	TGTGCCAGCAGAGGGACAGGGGACCGCTACGAGCAGTACTTC
TRBV2	.	.	TRBJ2-5	CASSPLGGETQYF	TGTGCCAGCAGTCCACTAGGAGGGGAGACCCAGTACTTC
TRBV6-2/TRBV6-3	.	.	TRBJ2-5	CASSPYRTNQETQYF	TGTGCCAGCAGTCCCTATCGGACTAACCAAGAGACCCAGTACTTC
TRBV7-8	.	few	TRBJ2-3	CASSLALSIYPDTQYF	TGTGCCAGCAGCTTAGCGCTATCTATCTACCCAGATACGCAGTATTTT
TRBV13	TRBD2	.	TRBJ2-1	CASSLGSGSNLYNEQFF	TGTGCCAGCAGCTTAGGTAGCGGGAGTAACCTATACAATGAGCAGTTCTTC
TRBV7-2	.	few	TRBJ2-1	CASSPRKVNNEQFF	TGTGCCAGCAGCCCCCGGAAGGTCAACAATGAGCAGTTCTTC